Presented here are 11 T cell receptor beta chains from one specimen sequenced in a study of T cell responses to AZD1222 COVID-19 vaccine. Sequencing used immunoSEQ multiplex PCR; TCRdb keeps in-frame clones, though not all of them. This table has some 120,000 clones, just over 85% appearing once. This material consisted of peripheral blood, taken on day 0 of AZD1222 vaccination. These receptors all stem from an adult in good health.

The chain joins TRBV6-5 to TRBJ2-7; 9 bases fit TRBD1. V was pared by 6 bases and J by 0 bases, with 6 bases of the junction left unmatched. Per the germline V gene, CDR1 is MNHEY and CDR2 is SVGAGI. This CDR3 has 15 residues. The CDR3 protein is CASSRQGESSYEQYF. In DNA form, the CDR3 reads TGTGCCAGCAGCCGACAGGGGGAGAGCTCCTACGAGCAGTACTTC.

This CDR3 reads CASSDSGGGFYEQYF. The CDR3 DNA is TGTGCCAGCAGTGACTCAGGGGGAGGTTTTTACGAGCAGTACTTC. The V gene is TRBV28, the J gene TRBJ2-7; D perhaps matches TRBD1 (7 bases). CDR3 length equals 15 residues. Trimming took 5 bases from V and 4 from J, leaving 18 bases between them. The germline V gene encodes CDR1 MDHEN and CDR2 SYDVKM.

The V call is TRBV27, the J call TRBJ1-5, with a possible D match to TRBD1 (6 bases). V was shortened by 5 bases and J by 1 base, with 9 bases between the two germline ends. Germline CDR1 is MNHEY and CDR2 is SMNVEV (reference sequence). The CDR3 is 14 residues long. The CDR3 spells CASSVGQSNQPQHF. Written as DNA, the CDR3 is TGTGCCAGCAGTGTAGGACAGAGCAATCAGCCCCAGCATTTT.

J is TRBJ1-3 and V is TRBV6-5; 7 positions agree with TRBD1. V lost 4 bases to trimming and J lost 5 bases; unmatched junction nucleotides: 8. Germline CDR1 MNHEY, CDR2 SVGAGI. This CDR3 has 15 residues. The CDR3 region is CASSSHRGGRNTIYF. For the CDR3, the DNA is TGTGCCAGCAGTTCTCACAGGGGTGGTAGAAACACCATATATTTT.

This clone was found once. The J gene is TRBJ1-1, the V gene TRBV29-1; D is undetermined. The CDR3 has 13 amino acids. Trimming shortened V by 1 base and J by 1 base, and 7 bases separated the two germline ends. The germline CDR1 and CDR2 sequences are SQVTM and ANQGSEA. This CDR3 reads CSVEASQNTEAFF. CDR3 bases: TGCAGCGTTGAAGCCAGCCAGAACACTGAAGCTTTCTTT.

The chain recombines TRBV11-2 with TRBJ2-1; 8 bases align to TRBD1. The length of the CDR3 is 16 residues. CDR1 and CDR2 from the germline V gene are SGHAT and FQNNGV. V was clipped by 5 bases and J by 6 bases; unmatched bases: 12. The CDR3 here is CASSPFSGTGINEQFF. The CDR3 region has the DNA TGTGCCAGCAGCCCTTTCTCCGGGACAGGTATCAATGAGCAGTTCTTC.

The genes are TRBV5-1 and TRBJ2-7; 7 bases match TRBD1. The V gene's germline CDR1 is SGHRS and CDR2 YFSETQ. J gave up 1 base and V 0 bases, and 10 bases lay outside the gene matches. There are 17 residues in the CDR3. The CDR3 sequence: CASSLGLGGQNSYEQYF. CDR3 coding DNA: TGCGCCAGCAGCTTGGGTTTAGGGGGACAGAATTCCTACGAGCAGTACTTC.

The gene calls are TRBV30 and TRBJ2-1; D might be TRBD2 (5 bases). Germline lookup yields CDR1 GTSNPN and CDR2 SVGIG (reference sequence). CDR3 length: 12 amino acids. Deletions cut 1 base from V and 6 bases from J, with 7 bases between. CDR3 loop: CAWSGGSNEQFF. The CDR3 DNA follows: TGTGCCTGGAGTGGTGGGAGCAATGAGCAGTTCTTC.

The rearrangement links TRBV5-6 to TRBJ2-1, with D unresolved. Deletions cut 1 base from V and 5 bases from J, with 1 base between. Germline assignment: CDR1 SGHDT and CDR2 YYEEEE. The CDR3 runs to 11 residues. In DNA, the CDR3 is TGTGCCAGCAGCTTGCACAATGAGCAGTTCTTC. The encoded protein is CASSLHNEQFF.

V and J are TRBV18 and TRBJ2-1, with 13 bases fitting TRBD2. CDR3 length: 16 residues. Looked up from germline, CDR1 is KGHSH and CDR2 is LQKENI. The V gene end was trimmed by 0 bases and the J gene end by 11 bases; junction bases not matched to a gene: 7. CDR3 nucleotides: TGTGCCAGCTCACCACCGGAACTAGCGGGGGGGAATAAGCAGTTCTTC. This sequence encodes CASSPPELAGGNKQFF. Drawing the rest from reference TRBV18 and TRBJ2-1, the complete variable domain is NAGVMQNPRHLVRRRGQEARLRCSPMKGHSHVYWYRQLPEEGLKFMVYLQKENIIDESGMPKERFSAEFPKEGPSILRIQQVVRGDSAAYFCASSPPELAGGNKQFFGPGTRLTVL.

This chain connects TRBV6-6 to TRBJ2-6; maybe TRBD1 (6 bases). The CDR3 length is 15 residues. Trimming removed 7 bases from V and 2 bases from J, with 12 bases in between. The germline V gene encodes CDR1 MNHNY and CDR2 SVGAGI (reference sequence). CDR3 sequence reads: CASTDPGAGANVLTF. The CDR3 DNA reads TGTGCCAGCACCGACCCAGGGGCTGGGGCCAACGTCCTGACTTTC.